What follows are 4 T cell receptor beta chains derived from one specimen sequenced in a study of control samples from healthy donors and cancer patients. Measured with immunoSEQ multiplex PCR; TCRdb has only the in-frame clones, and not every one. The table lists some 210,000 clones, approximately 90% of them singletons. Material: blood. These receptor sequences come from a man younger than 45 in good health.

The CDR3 region has the DNA TGTGCCAGTAACCCGGACCCCCCGTCACCCCTCCACTTT. Protein product: CASNPDPPSPLHF. The chain is built from TRBV19 and TRBJ1-6, with D unclear. The germline V and J ends were trimmed by 7 bases and 10 bases, with 14 bases remaining between them. Looked up from germline, CDR1 is LNHDA and CDR2 is SQIVND (reference sequence). CDR3 length equals 13 residues.

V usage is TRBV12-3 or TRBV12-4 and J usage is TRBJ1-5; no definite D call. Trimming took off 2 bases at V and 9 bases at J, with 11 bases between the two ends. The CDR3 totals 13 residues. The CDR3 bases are TGTGCCAGCAGTTTATTTTCGGCAAGGCCCCAGCATTTT. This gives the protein CASSLFSARPQHF.

CDR3 DNA sequence: TGTGCCAGCAGTGATGTCGGCGGGGGGTCCTACGAGCAGTACTTC. Its translation is CASSDVGGGSYEQYF. This chain links TRBV2 with TRBJ2-7, with TRBD2 identical over 8 bases. Germline CDR1 and CDR2: SNHLY and FYNNEI. The CDR3 has 15 amino acids. After removal of 3 bases from V and 1 base from J, the junction contained 5 bases not matched to a gene.

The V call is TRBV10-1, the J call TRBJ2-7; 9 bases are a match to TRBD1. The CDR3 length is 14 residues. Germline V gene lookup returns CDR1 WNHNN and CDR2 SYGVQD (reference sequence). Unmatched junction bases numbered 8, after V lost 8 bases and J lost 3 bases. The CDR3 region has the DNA TGCGCCAGCGCTAAAAGGACAGGGGACTACGAGCAGTACTTC. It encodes CASAKRTGDYEQYF.